Presented here are 2 T cell receptor beta chains from one specimen sequenced in a study of shared clonotypes between healthy human individuals. Sequencing used immunoSEQ multiplex PCR; TCRdb keeps in-frame clones, though not all of them. The table lists roughly 500,000 clones, 70% to 80% of them singletons. Input material: PBMCs. The receptors originated from a woman aged 35 to 49 in good health. Some clones in this sample may be carry-over from other donors' samples.

A few counts support this clone. The gene calls are TRBV7-2 and TRBJ2-1, with 9 bases matching TRBD2. Germline V gene sequence: CDR1 SGHTA, CDR2 FQGNSA. V lost 1 base, J lost 12 bases, and 10 bases stayed unmatched. The CDR3 sequence is 15 residues long. The CDR3 sequence is CASSLGRASGNRQFF. The CDR3 DNA follows: TGTGCCAGCAGCTTAGGTCGGGCTAGCGGGAATAGGCAGTTCTTC.

The chain employs TRBV7-9 and TRBJ2-7, with D possibly being TRBD1 or TRBD2 (5 bases each). The CDR3 is made up of 17 amino acids. Germline CDR1 is SEHNR and CDR2 is FQNEAQ (reference sequence). Trimming removed 2 bases at V and 1 base at J, with 18 bases between. CDR3 amino acids: CASSLISFRDGSYEQYF. The DNA of the CDR3 is TGTGCCAGCAGCTTAATCTCCTTCCGGGACGGATCCTACGAGCAGTACTTC.